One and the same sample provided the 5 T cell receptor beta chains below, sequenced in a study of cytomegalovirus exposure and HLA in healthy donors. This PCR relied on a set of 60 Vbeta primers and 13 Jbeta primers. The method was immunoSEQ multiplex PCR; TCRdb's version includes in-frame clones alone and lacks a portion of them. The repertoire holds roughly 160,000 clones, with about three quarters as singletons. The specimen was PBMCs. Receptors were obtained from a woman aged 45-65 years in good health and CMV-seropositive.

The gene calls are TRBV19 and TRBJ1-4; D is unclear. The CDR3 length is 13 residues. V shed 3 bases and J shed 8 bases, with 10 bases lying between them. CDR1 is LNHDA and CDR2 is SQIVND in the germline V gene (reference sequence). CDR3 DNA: TGTGCCAGTAGTATTAGGGAGTGGGAAAAACTGTTTTTT. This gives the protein CASSIREWEKLFF.

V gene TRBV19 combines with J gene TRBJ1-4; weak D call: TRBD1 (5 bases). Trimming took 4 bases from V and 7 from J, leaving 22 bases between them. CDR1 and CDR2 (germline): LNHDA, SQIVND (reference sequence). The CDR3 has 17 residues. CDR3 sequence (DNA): TGTGCCAGTAGTAGGAGCAGTTTCGGGACTGGCGCTGAAAAACTGTTTTTT. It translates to CASSRSSFGTGAEKLFF.

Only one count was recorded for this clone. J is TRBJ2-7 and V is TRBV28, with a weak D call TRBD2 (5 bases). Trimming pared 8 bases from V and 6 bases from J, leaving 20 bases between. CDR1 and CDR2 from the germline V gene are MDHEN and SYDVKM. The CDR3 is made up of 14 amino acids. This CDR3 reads CASAWEKIWGEQYF. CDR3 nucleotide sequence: TGTGCCAGCGCGTGGGAGAAGATTTGGGGCGAGCAGTACTTC.

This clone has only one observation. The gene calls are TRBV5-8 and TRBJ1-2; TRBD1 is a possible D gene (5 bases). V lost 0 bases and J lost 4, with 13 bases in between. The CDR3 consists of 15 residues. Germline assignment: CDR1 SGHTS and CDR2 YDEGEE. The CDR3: CASSLGQLMGYGYTF. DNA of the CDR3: TGTGCCAGCAGCTTGGGACAGCTGATGGGCTATGGCTACACCTTC.

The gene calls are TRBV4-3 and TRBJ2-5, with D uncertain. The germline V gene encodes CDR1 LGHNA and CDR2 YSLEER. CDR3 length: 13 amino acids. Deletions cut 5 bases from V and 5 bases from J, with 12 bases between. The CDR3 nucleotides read TGCGCCAGCAGCGATAATCCACAGGAGACCCAGTACTTC. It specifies CASSDNPQETQYF.